The clone carrying this T cell receptor (beta chain) was observed a few times. This sample stems from a study of blood T cell repertoires in COVID-19. This CDR3 region has 16 residues. The germline CDR1 and CDR2 sequences are SNHLY and FYNNEI. Trimming pared 0 bases from V and 0 bases from J, leaving 9 bases between. The repertoire was sequenced with immunoSEQ multiplex PCR; TCRdb's copy has only in-frame clones and lacks some. The profile covers some 490,000 clones, with 70% to 90% appearing a single time and approximately 2.9% taken by the ten largest. Sequences were obtained from peripheral blood. The genes are TRBV2 and TRBJ1-3; tentatively, D is TRBD1 (5 bases). The TCR comes from a human donor in a cohort sampled during active COVID-19. For the CDR3, the DNA is TGTGCCAGCAGTGAAGCGGGGGGGTTCTCTGGAAACACCATATATTTT. Its translation is CASSEAGGFSGNTIYF.